These 14 T cell receptor beta chains came from one sample sequenced in a study of T cells in Graves' hyperthyroidism and ophthalmopathy. Amplified TCR beta CDR3 regions derived from RNA transcripts. Carried out on the TCR CDR3, a first-round RT-PCR used the HTBI primer set. From the multiplex PCR reads, TCRdb called clonotypes with MiXCR, one entry per CDR3 protein. The table lists a few hundred thousand distinct CDR3 sequences, about an eighth of them singletons. The sample consisted of blood. The origin of the receptors is a woman in her thirties or forties with Graves' ophthalmopathy.

This chain connects TRBV2 to TRBJ2-2; 8 positions match TRBD2. The J segment lost 1 base and the V segment lost 9 bases, leaving 7 bases of the junction unmatched. This CDR3 has 15 amino acids. Germline V gene lookup returns CDR1 SNHLY and CDR2 FYNNEI. This CDR3 reads CARERSGMNTGELFF. The CDR3 DNA reads as TGTGCCAGGGAGCGTAGCGGGATGAACACCGGGGAGCTGTTTTTT. Full variable domain (outside the CDR3, taken from reference TRBV2 and TRBJ2-2): EPEVTQTPSHQVTQMGQEVILRCVPISNHLYFYWYRQILGQKVEFLVSFYNNEISEKSEIFDDQFSVERPDGSNFTLKIRSTKLEDSAMYFCARERSGMNTGELFFGEGSRLTVL.

This clonotype was observed many times. The chain carries TRBV19 and TRBJ1-1; no definite D call. The CDR3 has 15 amino acids. Trimming cost V 8 bases and J 0 bases, with 16 bases left between them. Germline loops: CDR1 LNHDA, CDR2 SQIVND (reference sequence). CDR3 sequence reads: CASGPHYLMNTEAFF. The CDR3 nucleotides are TGTGCCAGTGGACCTCATTACCTAATGAACACTGAAGCTTTCTTT.

The sample holds many counts of this clonotype. This chain uses TRBV7-2 with TRBJ1-2; 7 bases are a match to TRBD1. This CDR3 is built from 12 residues. Germline CDR1 and CDR2: SGHTA and FQGNSA. V gave up 5 bases and J gave up 13 bases; unmatched junction bases: 10. Here the CDR3 reads CASSGRGTVSTF. CDR3 DNA sequence: TGTGCCAGCAGCGGACGAGGGACAGTCTCCACCTTC.

The chain joins TRBV4-1 to TRBJ1-1, with D uncertain. The germline V gene encodes CDR1 MGHRA and CDR2 YSYEKL. V lost 0 bases, J lost 6 bases, and 14 bases lay in between. This CDR3 contains 15 residues. The CDR3 protein is CASSQDHGVKPEAFF. CDR3 DNA sequence: TGCGCCAGCAGCCAAGATCACGGGGTAAAGCCTGAAGCTTTCTTT.

This clonotype has at least ten counts. The chain's CDR3 is CSCRAGTTSDTQYF. CDR3 DNA sequence: TGCAGTTGTAGGGCGGGGACCACTTCGGATACGCAGTATTTT. This chain uses TRBV20-1 with TRBJ2-3; possible D gene TRBD2, 6 bases. The germline V gene has CDR1 DFQATT and CDR2 SNEGSKA (reference sequence). The CDR3 runs to 14 residues. V dropped 8 bases and J dropped 6 bases, with 21 bases sitting between them.

The rearrangement joins TRBV27 to TRBJ1-2; D perhaps matches TRBD1 (6 bases). In germline, CDR1 is MNHEY, CDR2 SMNVEV (reference sequence). V lost 6 bases, J lost 7 bases, and 18 bases lay in between. The CDR3 is 14 residues long. CDR3 coding DNA: TGTGCCAGCAGGGCTTACAGGGATGGAAGTGGCTACACCTTC. Amino acids: CASRAYRDGSGYTF.

Regarding this clonotype: A much larger clone differs from this one at a single base, so this may be a read error. This chain uses TRBV5-6 with TRBJ1-1, with D tentatively TRBD1 (5 bases). There are 18 residues in the CDR3. The germline V gene encodes CDR1 SGHDT and CDR2 YYEEEE. V dropped 6 bases and J dropped 4 bases, with 28 bases sitting between them. CDR3 amino acids: CASTRPGRMGTQSTEAFF. The CDR3 bases are TGTGCCAGCACCAGACCAGGGAGGATGGGAACGCAGAGCACTGAAGCTTTCTTT.

Many counts were recorded for this clonotype. The genes are TRBV2 and TRBJ2-1; TRBD2 matches 8 bases. CDR1 is SNHLY, CDR2 FYNNEI, per germline. This CDR3 is built from 14 residues. The V and J ends lost 7 bases and 5 bases, in that order; junction bases with no gene match: 7. CDR3 amino acids: CASNPGLVDNEQFF. DNA for the CDR3: TGTGCCAGCAATCCGGGACTAGTCGACAATGAGCAGTTCTTC.

This clonotype was counted only a few times. This sequence joins TRBV10-3 and TRBJ2-1; D might be TRBD1 (5 bases). V was pared by 0 bases and J by 5 bases, with 11 bases between. Per the germline V gene, CDR1 is ENHRY and CDR2 is SYGVKD. CDR3 size: 15 residues. The CDR3 nucleotides are TGTGCCATCAGTGAGTCAGGGGCGGAGCACAATGAGCAGTTCTTC. This codes for CAISESGAEHNEQFF.

The V and J genes are TRBV20-1 and TRBJ1-2; 7 bases match TRBD1. V shed 0 bases, J shed 8 bases, and the junction held 6 bases outside the gene matches. This CDR3 has 13 residues. Germline CDR1 and CDR2: DFQATT and SNEGSKA (reference sequence). The CDR3 protein is CSAREPQGDGYTF. In DNA form, the CDR3 reads TGCAGTGCTAGAGAACCCCAGGGGGACGGCTACACCTTC.

In this sample, this clonotype turned up a few times. This rearrangement joins TRBV5-6 to TRBJ2-5, with D unclear. Germline V gene sequence: CDR1 SGHDT, CDR2 YYEEEE. The V and J ends lost 4 bases and 5 bases respectively, with 12 bases between them. The CDR3 is 13 residues long. Here the CDR3 reads CASSLPAGETQYF. The CDR3 nucleotides are TGTGCCAGCAGCCTGCCAGCTGGGGAGACCCAGTACTTC.

This clonotype appeared a few times. The chain couples TRBV5-6 to TRBJ2-3; the D gene is possibly TRBD2 (6 bases). V lost 4 bases and J 0 bases, leaving 18 bases between the germline ends. The CDR3 is made up of 17 amino acids. Looked up from germline, CDR1 is SGHDT and CDR2 is YYEEEE. CDR3 sequence (DNA): TGTGCCAGCAGCCCCACGACAAGCGGGTGGAGCACAGATACGCAGTATTTT. It codes for CASSPTTSGWSTDTQYF.

This sequence joins TRBV30 and TRBJ2-7, with D possibly matching TRBD2 (6 bases). Germline assignment: CDR1 GTSNPN and CDR2 SVGIG (reference sequence). This CDR3 is built from 21 residues. Trimming left V 2 bases short and J 0 bases short, with 32 bases between. The CDR3 DNA reads as TGTGCCTGGAGTCCACTCCCGCTAGTCGGCGGGGACGCCACAAACTCCTACGAGCAGTACTTC. It translates to CAWSPLPLVGGDATNSYEQYF.

Many counts were recorded for this clonotype. This chain uses TRBV12-3 or TRBV12-4 with TRBJ2-7; D assignment may be TRBD1 or TRBD2 (5 bases each). The CDR3 is 13 amino acids. Trimming pared 5 bases from V and 2 bases from J, leaving 10 bases between. In DNA, the CDR3 is TGTGCCAGCAGTGGGGACGGAACCTACGAGCAGTACTTC. This translates into CASSGDGTYEQYF.